Following are 19 T cell receptor beta chains from one sample sequenced in a study of shared clonotypes between healthy human individuals. The method was immunoSEQ multiplex PCR; TCRdb's version includes in-frame clones alone and lacks a portion of them. The sample yields roughly 2 million clones, about 94% seen once. The specimen sequenced was naive CD4+ T cells sorted from blood. Regarding subset: CD45RA+ positively selected. All receptors derive from a young man in good health.

Of note for this clone: Other DNA variants within this sample encode the same CDR3. The chain uses TRBV5-1 and TRBJ2-7; D is possibly TRBD1 (6 bases). Trimming removed 0 bases at V and 4 bases at J, with 8 bases between. This CDR3 has 13 residues. The V gene's germline CDR1 is SGHRS and CDR2 YFSETQ. The CDR3 DNA follows: TGCGCCAGCAGCTTGGCCAGGGGATACGAGCAGTACTTC. Protein: CASSLARGYEQYF.

This clone was observed a handful of times. In the same sample, other DNA sequences code for this CDR3. The gene calls are TRBV29-1 and TRBJ2-5; D ambiguous. The germline gives CDR1 SQVTM, CDR2 ANQGSEA. V was clipped by 4 bases and J by 1 base, with 4 bases between them. The length of the CDR3 is 11 residues. CDR3 amino acids: CSVGGQETQYF. For the CDR3, the DNA is TGCAGCGTTGGCGGCCAAGAGACCCAGTACTTC. The complete variable domain, with remaining parts taken from reference TRBV29-1 and TRBJ2-5, reads SAVISQKPSRDICQRGTSLTIQCQVDSQVTMMFWYRQQPGQSLTLIATANQGSEATYESGFVIDKFPISRPNLTFSTLTVSNMSPEDSSIYLCSVGGQETQYFGPGTRLLVL.

The gene calls are TRBV30 and TRBJ1-1, with 7 nucleotides matching TRBD1. J was trimmed by 3 bases and V by 3 bases; bases with no gene match: 4. The CDR3 totals 13 residues. CDR1 GTSNPN and CDR2 SVGIG come from the germline V gene (reference sequence). DNA for the CDR3: TGTGCCTGGAGCGAACAGGGGTACACTGAAGCTTTCTTT. Translation: CAWSEQGYTEAFF.

The chain couples TRBV9 to TRBJ2-1; weak D call: TRBD1 (6 bases). The germline V gene has CDR1 SGDLS and CDR2 YYNGEE. V was trimmed by 7 bases and J by 8 bases, leaving 19 bases between them. This CDR3 contains 14 residues. CDR3 nucleotide sequence: TGTGCCAGCGGACCGGGACATCGAAGCGATGAGCAGTTCTTC. Translating it yields CASGPGHRSDEQFF. The full variable domain, in which reference TRBV9 and TRBJ2-1 provide the parts outside the CDR3, is DSGVTQTPKHLITATGQRVTLRCSPRSGDLSVYWYQQSLDQGLQFLIQYYNGEERAKGNILERFSAQQFPDLHSELNLSSLELGDSALYFCASGPGHRSDEQFFGPGTRLTVL.

CDR3 in amino acids: CASSIEGGGNQPQHF. The CDR3 region has the DNA TGTGCCAGTAGTATAGAAGGGGGAGGCAATCAGCCCCAGCATTTT. The chain employs TRBV19 and TRBJ1-5, with a possible D match to TRBD1 (6 bases). This CDR3 has 15 amino acids. CDR1 is LNHDA and CDR2 is SQIVND in the germline V gene (reference sequence). V lost 0 bases to trimming and J lost 2 bases, with 8 bases between them.

V and J are TRBV27 and TRBJ2-2, with 7 bases matching TRBD2. With V trimmed by 0 bases and J by 2 bases, 6 bases remained unmatched. The CDR3 runs 17 residues. Germline values: CDR1 MNHEY, CDR2 SMNVEV (reference sequence). Here the CDR3 DNA reads TGTGCCAGCAGTTTATCGACTAGCTCCCTAAACACCGGGGAGCTGTTTTTT. Protein product: CASSLSTSSLNTGELFF.

The genes are TRBV6-6 and TRBJ2-7; weak D call: TRBD2 (6 bases). The CDR3 covers 12 residues. From germline, CDR1 is MNHNY and CDR2 SVGAGI (reference sequence). V was shortened by 6 bases and J by 3 bases, with 9 bases between the two germline ends. The CDR3 is CASSTGLYEQYF. DNA for the CDR3: TGTGCCAGCAGCACGGGACTCTACGAGCAGTACTTC.

This clone was recorded only once. This chain connects TRBV19 to TRBJ2-7; possible D gene TRBD2, 5 bases. This CDR3 spans 15 amino acids. V was shortened by 3 bases and J by 4 bases, with 16 bases between the two germline ends. CDR1 is LNHDA and CDR2 is SQIVND in the germline V gene (reference sequence). The CDR3 DNA is TGTGCCAGTAGTATCGTAAGAGGGATCGGGTACGAGCAGTACTTC. This gives the protein CASSIVRGIGYEQYF.

Note on this clone: The same CDR3 can be traced to other DNA sequences in this sample. V is TRBV28 and J is TRBJ2-3; TRBD1 is a possible D gene (6 bases). The CDR3 loop spans 12 amino acids. V was pared by 3 bases and J by 5 bases, with 6 bases between. Germline V gene lookup returns CDR1 MDHEN and CDR2 SYDVKM. The CDR3 region has the DNA TGTGCCAGCAGTTTGACAGGAGATACGCAGTATTTT. This codes for CASSLTGDTQYF.

V and J are TRBV4-1 and TRBJ2-1, with TRBD2 matching over 9 bases. Germline trimming cut 11 bases from V and 5 bases from J; bases unmatched to any gene: 7. The germline CDR1 and CDR2 sequences are MGHRA and YSYEKL. This CDR3 has 13 amino acids. CDR3 residues: CAASRGGDNEQFF. CDR3 in DNA: TGCGCCGCGTCCCGCGGGGGGGACAATGAGCAGTTCTTC.

The table lists this clone with a count of one. The J gene is TRBJ2-7, the V gene TRBV19; a weak D match, TRBD1 (6 bases). V lost 6 bases and J 1 base, leaving 13 bases between the germline ends. The CDR3 has 14 residues. The germline V gene has CDR1 LNHDA and CDR2 SQIVND (reference sequence). DNA for the CDR3: TGTGCCAGTAGGAGGGGGACACAGTCCTACGAGCAGTACTTC. It specifies CASRRGTQSYEQYF.

The chain recombines TRBV5-6 with TRBJ2-5; D possibly matches TRBD1 or TRBD2 (5 bases each). The CDR3 length is 12 residues. V was clipped by 4 bases and J by 6 bases, with 10 bases between them. Germline V gene lookup returns CDR1 SGHDT and CDR2 YYEEEE. In nucleotides, the CDR3 is TGTGCCAGCAGCCCGGGACGGAAGACCCAGTACTTC. Its protein is CASSPGRKTQYF.

The chain has TRBV7-2 and TRBJ2-4; maybe TRBD2 (5 bases). The length of the CDR3 is 13 residues. Trimming stripped 5 bases from V and 7 bases from J, with 12 bases between. Germline values: CDR1 SGHTA, CDR2 FQGNSA. The CDR3: CASSTSGWNIQYF. The CDR3 DNA is TGTGCCAGCAGCACTAGTGGTTGGAACATTCAGTACTTC.

A note on this clone: The sample contains more than one DNA sequence encoding this CDR3. The chain uses TRBV28 and TRBJ1-3, with D tentatively TRBD1 (5 bases). Per the germline V gene, CDR1 is MDHEN and CDR2 is SYDVKM. The germline V and J ends were trimmed by 3 bases and 0 bases, with 9 bases remaining between them. The CDR3 sequence is 15 residues long. This chain's CDR3 is CASSLGPSSGNTIYF. CDR3 in DNA: TGTGCCAGCAGTTTGGGGCCGTCCTCTGGAAACACCATATATTTT.

This clone was seen once. The gene calls are TRBV5-6 and TRBJ1-6; TRBD1 agrees at 8 bases. Germline loops: CDR1 SGHDT, CDR2 YYEEEE. The CDR3 spans 15 residues. V was pared by 1 base and J by 8 bases, with 5 bases of the junction left unmatched. The CDR3 sequence: CASSLRDRRDSPLHF. CDR3 bases: TGTGCCAGCAGCTTGAGGGACAGGAGGGATTCACCCCTCCACTTT.

The chain has TRBV7-9 and TRBJ2-5, with D unclear. Germline V gives CDR1 SEHNR, CDR2 FQNEAQ (reference sequence). There are 12 residues in the CDR3. Between the trimmed V and J ends, which lost 5 bases and 5 bases, there was a span of 9 bases. In DNA form, the CDR3 reads TGTGCCAGCAGCATACAGACGGAGACCCAGTACTTC. Translation: CASSIQTETQYF.

The rearrangement uses TRBV2 and TRBJ1-1, with D uncertain. The V end was cut by 2 bases, the J end by 7 bases, with 5 bases between. CDR1 is SNHLY and CDR2 is FYNNEI in the germline V gene. The CDR3 has 11 residues. The DNA for the CDR3 is TGTGCCAGCAGTGAACGTCTTGAAGCTTTCTTT. Residues: CASSERLEAFF.

The genes are TRBV6-1 and TRBJ2-2, with D unclear. This CDR3 has 13 amino acids. Trimming shortened V by 0 bases and J by 6 bases, and 5 bases separated the two germline ends. Germline-derived CDR1 and CDR2 are MNHNS and SASEGT. CDR3 loop: CASSEALPGELFF. CDR3 nucleotides: TGTGCCAGCAGTGAAGCGCTGCCCGGGGAGCTGTTTTTT.

The chain uses TRBV30 and TRBJ2-2; no clear D gene. The CDR3 contains 13 residues. The germline CDR1 and CDR2 sequences are GTSNPN and SVGIG (reference sequence). V was trimmed by 1 base and J by 3 bases, leaving 6 bases between them. CDR3 bases: TGTGCCTGGAGTGGCCCACACACCGGGGAGCTGTTTTTT. Translating gives CAWSGPHTGELFF.